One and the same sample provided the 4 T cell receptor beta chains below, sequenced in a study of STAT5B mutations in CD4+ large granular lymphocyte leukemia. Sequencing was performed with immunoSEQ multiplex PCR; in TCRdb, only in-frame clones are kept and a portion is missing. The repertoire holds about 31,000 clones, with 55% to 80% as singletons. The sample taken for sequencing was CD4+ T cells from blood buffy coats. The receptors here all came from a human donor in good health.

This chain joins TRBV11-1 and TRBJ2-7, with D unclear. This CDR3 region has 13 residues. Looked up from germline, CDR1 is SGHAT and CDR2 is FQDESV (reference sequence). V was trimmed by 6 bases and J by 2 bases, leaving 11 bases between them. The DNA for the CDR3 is TGTGCCAGCAGGAAGGACCCGGCCTACGAGCAGTACTTC. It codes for CASRKDPAYEQYF.

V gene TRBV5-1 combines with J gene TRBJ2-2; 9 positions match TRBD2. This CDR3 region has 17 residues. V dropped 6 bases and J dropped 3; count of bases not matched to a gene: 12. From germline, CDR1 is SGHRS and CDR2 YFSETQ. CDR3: CASKIVSGGPYTGELFF. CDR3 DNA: TGCGCCAGCAAAATAGTTAGCGGGGGCCCGTACACCGGGGAGCTGTTTTTT. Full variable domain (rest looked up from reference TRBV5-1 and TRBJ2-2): KAGVTQTPRYLIKTRGQQVTLSCSPISGHRSVSWYQQTPGQGLQFLFEYFSETQRNKGNFPGRFSGRQFSNSRSEMNVSTLELGDSALYLCASKIVSGGPYTGELFFGEGSRLTVL.

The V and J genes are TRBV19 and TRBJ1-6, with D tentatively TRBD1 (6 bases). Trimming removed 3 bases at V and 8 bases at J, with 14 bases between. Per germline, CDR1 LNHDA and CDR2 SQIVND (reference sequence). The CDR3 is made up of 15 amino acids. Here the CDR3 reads CASSIFGDTDSPLHF. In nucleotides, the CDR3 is TGTGCCAGTAGTATTTTCGGGGACACGGATTCACCCCTCCACTTT.

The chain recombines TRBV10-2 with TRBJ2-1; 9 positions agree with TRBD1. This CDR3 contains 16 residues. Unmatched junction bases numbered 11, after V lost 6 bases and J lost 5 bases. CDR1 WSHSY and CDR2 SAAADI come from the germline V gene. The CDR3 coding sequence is TGCGCCAGCAGGGCACCCGGGACAGGGCGGGACAATGAGCAGTTCTTC. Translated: CASRAPGTGRDNEQFF.